This section outlines one T cell receptor (beta chain) sequence together with its context. A second PCR, run for about 7 to 11 cycles, used a sample-barcoded 5' primer plus a J-beta primer mix. TCRdb re-called the 5' RACE reads with MiXCR, one entry per CDR3 protein. The table shows about 1,600,000 distinct CDR3 sequences, with about 43% occurring only once. This entry comes from a study of blood T cells in healthy people across ages. The CDR3 has 14 residues. CDR1 and CDR2 from the germline V gene are ENHRY and SYGVKD. Trimming removed 6 bases from V and 8 bases from J; junction bases left unmatched: 9.

The receptor comes from a woman between 18 and 29 years old in good health. The chain couples TRBV10-3 to TRBJ1-4; TRBD1 matches 7 bases. Sequenced material: blood. CDR3 residues: CAIRDTGTEEKLFF. The CDR3 DNA reads TGTGCCATCAGAGACACCGGGACAGAGGAAAAACTGTTTTTT.